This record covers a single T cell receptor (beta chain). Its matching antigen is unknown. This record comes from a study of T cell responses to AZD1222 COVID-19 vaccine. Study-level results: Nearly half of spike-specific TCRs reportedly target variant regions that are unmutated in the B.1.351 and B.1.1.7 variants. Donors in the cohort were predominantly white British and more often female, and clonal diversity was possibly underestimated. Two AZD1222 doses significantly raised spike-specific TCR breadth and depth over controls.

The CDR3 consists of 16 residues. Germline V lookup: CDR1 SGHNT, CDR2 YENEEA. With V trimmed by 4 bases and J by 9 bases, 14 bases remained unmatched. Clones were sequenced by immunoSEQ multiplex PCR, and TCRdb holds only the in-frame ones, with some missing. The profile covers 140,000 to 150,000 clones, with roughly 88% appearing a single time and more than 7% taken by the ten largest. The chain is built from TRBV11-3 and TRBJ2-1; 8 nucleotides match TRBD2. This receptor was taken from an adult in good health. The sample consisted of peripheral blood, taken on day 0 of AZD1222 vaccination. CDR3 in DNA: TGTGCCAGCAGCTCACCGGCGGGGGGCGGGGGCGGTGAGCAGTTCTTC. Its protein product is CASSSPAGGGGGEQFF.